This TCR beta chain originates from a study of T-cell memory formation after mild COVID-19. For the study at large: Each donor largely had its own TCR clusters.

TCRdb passed the 5' RACE reads through MiXCR, listing each CDR3 protein once. The repertoire holds roughly 190,000 distinct CDR3 sequences, with 27% as singletons. The CDR3 sequence is 15 residues long. The trim removed 6 bases at V and 7 bases at J, leaving 10 bases unmatched. This chain joins TRBV12-3 or TRBV12-4 and TRBJ2-1, with 9 positions matching TRBD2. This sequence was found in an adult woman who had mild COVID-19 (a few samples of this study predate the infection). Cell type and time point are not known. Sequenced material: PBMCs or a T cell subset sorted from them (not recorded which). The CDR3 coding sequence is TGTGCCAGCAGCCCTCCGGGACTAGCCGGTAATGAGCAGTTCTTC. Its translation: CASSPPGLAGNEQFF.